These T cell receptor beta chains were read from a single sample in a study of graft-versus-host responses after intestinal transplantation. The protocol was immunoSEQ multiplex PCR, while the TCRdb copy is restricted to in-frame clones and leaves out a portion. The sample includes under 85,000 clones, approximately 96% of them seen just once. Antigens of these TCRs are unknown. The input for sequencing was unstimulated CD8+ T cells sorted from spleen or lymph node cells, taken before intestinal transplant. Every receptor here comes from a human donor who received an intestinal transplant. Each CDR3 is given with its conserved first and last residue. The order of the fields is D gene, V gene, J gene, clone size, CDR3 DNA, CDR3 protein. A D gene is named only where the DNA matches it firmly. A row's size may be missing; if present it is once, few, many or a size class.

TRBD2	TRBV4-1	TRBJ2-3	NA	TGCGCCAGCAGCCTCATACTAGCGGGAGGGGGCACAGATACGCAGTATTTT	CASSLILAGGGTDTQYF
NA	TRBV7-2	TRBJ2-7	NA	TGTGCCAGCAGCTTATACGCTAGCAACCTTTTTGCCGAGCAGTACTTC	CASSLYASNLFAEQYF
NA	TRBV29-1	TRBJ1-1	once	TGCAGCGTTCTCGGGGGCTACACTGAAGCTTTCTTT	CSVLGGYTEAFF
NA	TRBV15	TRBJ2-5	NA	TGTGCCACCAGCAGAGCCCGGGACACACAAGAGACCCAGTACTTC	CATSRARDTQETQYF
NA	TRBV2	TRBJ2-1	NA	TGTGCCAGCAGTGCGGACTCCTACAATGAGCAGTTCTTC	CASSADSYNEQFF
TRBD2	TRBV4-2	TRBJ2-3	NA	TGTGCCAGCAGCCAAGCCGTAGCGGGGGTCACAGATACGCAGTATTTT	CASSQAVAGVTDTQYF
NA	TRBV27	TRBJ2-7	NA	TGTGCCAGCAGTTTGGGACCCCACTACGAGCAGTACTTC	CASSLGPHYEQYF
NA	TRBV6-5	TRBJ2-2	NA	TGTGCCAGCAGCCTTTACGGCGCCGGGGAGCTGTTTTTT	CASSLYGAGELFF
NA	TRBV7-3	TRBJ2-3	NA	TGTGCCAGCAGCCCTCGCCGGGGTGCCCTCCGGTATTTT	CASSPRRGALRYF
NA	TRBV6-7	TRBJ1-5	NA	TGTGCCAGCAGTTACATCGGGAGGGAGAGCAATCAGCCCCAGCATTTT	CASSYIGRESNQPQHF